What follows is one T cell receptor beta chain and its context. CD8+CD57+ cell expansion, shown by flow cytometry, had occurred in the patients selected for sequencing. This entry is derived from a study of CD8+CD57+ T cells in acquired aplastic anemia. CDR3 length: 14 residues. The junction had 5 bases not matched to a gene; V was cut back by 4 bases and J by 4 bases. The germline V gene encodes CDR1 SGHRS and CDR2 YFSETQ. Using genomic DNA as the template, TCR beta VDJ and CDR3 profiling was carried out. TCRdb ran MiXCR on the reads and lists one entry per CDR3 protein. The sample gives 150,000 to 200,000 distinct CDR3 sequences, roughly 50% of which show up once; 1.8% is in the top ten.

The rearrangement uses TRBV5-1 and TRBJ2-5; the match to TRBD1 covers 9 bases. The sequenced sample was sorted CD4+, CD8+, or CD8+CD57+ T cells (not recorded which) from PBMCs. The TCR originated in a human donor with aplastic anemia. The CDR3 region is CASSRTGGGETQYF. As DNA, the CDR3 is TGCGCCAGCAGCCGAACAGGGGGCGGAGAGACCCAGTACTTC.